This TCR beta chain was sequenced in a study of cytotoxic CD8 clonotypes in ibrutinib-treated CLL. Produced via immunoSEQ multiplex PCR; TCRdb's table is partial and in-frame only. The data show around 310,000 clones, more than 65% seen once. Material: PBMCs, obtained before ibrutinib treatment. This receptor was obtained from a human donor with chronic lymphocytic leukemia.

CDR3 amino acids: CASSLKWTEQFF. The CDR3 DNA reads as TGCGCCAGCAGCCTTAAGTGGACTGAGCAGTTCTTC. This sequence joins TRBV4-3 and TRBJ2-1; D not certain. Trimming cost V 4 bases and J 9 bases, with 10 bases left between them. The CDR3 sequence is 12 residues long. CDR1 is LGHNA, CDR2 YSLEER, per germline.